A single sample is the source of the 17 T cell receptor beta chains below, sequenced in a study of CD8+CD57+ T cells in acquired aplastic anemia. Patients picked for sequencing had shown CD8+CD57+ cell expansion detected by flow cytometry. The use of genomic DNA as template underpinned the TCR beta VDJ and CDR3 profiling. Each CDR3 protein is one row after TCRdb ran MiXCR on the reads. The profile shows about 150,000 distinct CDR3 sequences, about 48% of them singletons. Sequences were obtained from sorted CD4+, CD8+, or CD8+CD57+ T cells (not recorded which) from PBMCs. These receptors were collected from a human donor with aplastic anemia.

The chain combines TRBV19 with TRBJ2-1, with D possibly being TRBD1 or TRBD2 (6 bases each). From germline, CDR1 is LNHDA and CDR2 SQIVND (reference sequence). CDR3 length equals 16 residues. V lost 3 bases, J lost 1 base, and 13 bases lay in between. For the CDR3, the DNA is TGTGCCAGTAGTATGACAGGAGGGAGTTCCTACAATGAGCAGTTCTTC. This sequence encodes CASSMTGGSSYNEQFF.

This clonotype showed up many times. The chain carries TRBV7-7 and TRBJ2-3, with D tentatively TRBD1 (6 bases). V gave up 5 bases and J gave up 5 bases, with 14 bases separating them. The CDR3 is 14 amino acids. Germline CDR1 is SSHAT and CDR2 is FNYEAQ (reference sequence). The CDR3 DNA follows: TGTGCCAGCAGCCCGCAGGGGCCACTAGATACGCAGTATTTT. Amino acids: CASSPQGPLDTQYF.

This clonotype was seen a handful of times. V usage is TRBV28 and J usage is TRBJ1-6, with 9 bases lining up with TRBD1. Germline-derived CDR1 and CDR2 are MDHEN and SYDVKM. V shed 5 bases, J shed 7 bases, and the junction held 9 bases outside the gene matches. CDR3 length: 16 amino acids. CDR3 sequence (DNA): TGTGCCAGCAGTCCCGGGACAGGGTCCCGAAATTCACCCCTCCACTTT. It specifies CASSPGTGSRNSPLHF.

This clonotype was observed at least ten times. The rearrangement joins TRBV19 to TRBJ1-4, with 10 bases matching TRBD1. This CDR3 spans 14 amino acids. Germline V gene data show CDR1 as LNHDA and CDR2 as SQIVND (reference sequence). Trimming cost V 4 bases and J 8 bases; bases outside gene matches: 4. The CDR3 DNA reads TGTGCCAGTAGTACAGGGACAGGGGACGAAAAACTGTTTTTT. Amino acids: CASSTGTGDEKLFF.

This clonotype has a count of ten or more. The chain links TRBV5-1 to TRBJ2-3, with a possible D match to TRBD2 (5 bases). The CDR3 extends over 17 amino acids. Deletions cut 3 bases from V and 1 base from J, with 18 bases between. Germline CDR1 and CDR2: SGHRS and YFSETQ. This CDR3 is CASSSDPTSYGTDTQYF. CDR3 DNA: TGCGCCAGCAGCTCTGACCCCACTAGTTACGGCACAGATACGCAGTATTTT.

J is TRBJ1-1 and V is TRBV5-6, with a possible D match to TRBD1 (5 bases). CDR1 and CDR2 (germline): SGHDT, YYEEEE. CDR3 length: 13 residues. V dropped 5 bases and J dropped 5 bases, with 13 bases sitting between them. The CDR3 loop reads CASRSAGGTEAFF. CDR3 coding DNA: TGTGCCAGCAGATCCGCCGGGGGGACTGAAGCTTTCTTT.

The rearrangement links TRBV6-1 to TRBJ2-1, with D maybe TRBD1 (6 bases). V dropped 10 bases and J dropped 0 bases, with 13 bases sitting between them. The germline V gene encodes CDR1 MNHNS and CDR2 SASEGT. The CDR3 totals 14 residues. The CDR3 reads CATIGQSSYNEQFF. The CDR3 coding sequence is TGTGCCACCATAGGACAGAGCTCCTACAATGAGCAGTTCTTC.

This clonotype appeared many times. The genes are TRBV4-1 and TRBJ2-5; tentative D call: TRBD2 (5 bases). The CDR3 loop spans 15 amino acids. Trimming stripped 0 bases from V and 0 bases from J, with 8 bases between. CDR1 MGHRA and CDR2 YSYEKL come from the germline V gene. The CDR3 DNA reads TGCGCCAGCAGCCAAGAGGGGAGATACCAAGAGACCCAGTACTTC. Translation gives CASSQEGRYQETQYF.

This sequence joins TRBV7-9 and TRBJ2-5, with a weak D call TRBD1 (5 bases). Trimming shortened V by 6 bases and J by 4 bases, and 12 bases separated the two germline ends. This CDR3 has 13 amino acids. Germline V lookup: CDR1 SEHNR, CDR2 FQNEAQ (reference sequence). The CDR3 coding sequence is TGTGCCAGCAGGGCAGGGCAGAGAGAGACCCAGTACTTC. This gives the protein CASRAGQRETQYF.

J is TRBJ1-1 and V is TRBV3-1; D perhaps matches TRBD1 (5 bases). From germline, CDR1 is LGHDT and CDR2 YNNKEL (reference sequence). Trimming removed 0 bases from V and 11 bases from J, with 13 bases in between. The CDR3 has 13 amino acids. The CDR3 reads CASSQEGGGKAFF. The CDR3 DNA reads TGTGCCAGCAGCCAAGAGGGTGGGGGGAAGGCTTTCTTT.

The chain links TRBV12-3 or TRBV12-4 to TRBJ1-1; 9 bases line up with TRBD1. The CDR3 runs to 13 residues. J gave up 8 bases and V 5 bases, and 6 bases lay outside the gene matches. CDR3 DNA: TGTGCCAGCAGTCGAGGGACAGGGAAGGAAGCTTTCTTT. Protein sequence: CASSRGTGKEAFF.

The CDR3: CSASRGTRTNEQYF. CDR3 sequence (DNA): TGCAGTGCTAGTAGGGGGACTAGGACGAACGAGCAGTACTTC. The genes are TRBV20-1 and TRBJ2-7, with 8 bases that match TRBD2. CDR1 DFQATT and CDR2 SNEGSKA come from the germline V gene (reference sequence). The ends lost 3 bases at V and 5 bases at J; junction bases unmatched: 9. The CDR3 is 14 amino acids.

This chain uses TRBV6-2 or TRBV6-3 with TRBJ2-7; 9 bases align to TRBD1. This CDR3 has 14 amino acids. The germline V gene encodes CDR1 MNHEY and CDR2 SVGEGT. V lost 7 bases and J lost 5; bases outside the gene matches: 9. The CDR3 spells CASTTGTGSNEQYF. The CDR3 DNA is TGTGCCAGCACAACCGGGACAGGGTCTAACGAGCAGTACTTC.

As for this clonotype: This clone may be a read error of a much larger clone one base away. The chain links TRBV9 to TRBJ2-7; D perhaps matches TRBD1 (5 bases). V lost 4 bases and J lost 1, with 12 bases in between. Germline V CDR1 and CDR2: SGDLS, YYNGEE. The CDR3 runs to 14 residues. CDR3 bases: TGTGCCAGCAGCCAAGACAGTGATTCCTACGAGCAGTACTTC. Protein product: CASSQDSDSYEQYF.

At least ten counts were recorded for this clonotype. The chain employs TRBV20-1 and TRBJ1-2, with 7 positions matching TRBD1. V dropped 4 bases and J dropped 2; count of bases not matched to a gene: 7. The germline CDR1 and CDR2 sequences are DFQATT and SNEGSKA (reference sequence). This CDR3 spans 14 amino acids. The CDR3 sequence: CSATSDRDNYGYTF. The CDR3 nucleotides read TGCAGTGCTACGTCCGACAGGGACAACTATGGCTACACCTTC.

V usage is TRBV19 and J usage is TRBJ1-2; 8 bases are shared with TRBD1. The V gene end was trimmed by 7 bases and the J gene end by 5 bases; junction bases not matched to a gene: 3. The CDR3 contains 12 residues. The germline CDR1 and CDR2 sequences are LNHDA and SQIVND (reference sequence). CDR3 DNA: TGTGCCAGTACAGGGGGCGGGTATGGCTACACCTTC. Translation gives CASTGGGYGYTF. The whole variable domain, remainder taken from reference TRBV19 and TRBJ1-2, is DGGITQSPKYLFRKEGQNVTLSCEQNLNHDAMYWYRQDPGQGLRLIYYSQIVNDFQKGDIAEGYSVSREKKESFPLTVTSAQKNPTAFYLCASTGGGYGYTFGSGTRLTVV.

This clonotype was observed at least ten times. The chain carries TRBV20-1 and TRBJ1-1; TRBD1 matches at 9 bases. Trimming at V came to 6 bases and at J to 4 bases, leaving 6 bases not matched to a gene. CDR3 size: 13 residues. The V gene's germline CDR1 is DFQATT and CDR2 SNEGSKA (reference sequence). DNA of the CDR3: TGCAGTGCAAGGACAGGGGATGTCACTGAAGCTTTCTTT. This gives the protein CSARTGDVTEAFF.